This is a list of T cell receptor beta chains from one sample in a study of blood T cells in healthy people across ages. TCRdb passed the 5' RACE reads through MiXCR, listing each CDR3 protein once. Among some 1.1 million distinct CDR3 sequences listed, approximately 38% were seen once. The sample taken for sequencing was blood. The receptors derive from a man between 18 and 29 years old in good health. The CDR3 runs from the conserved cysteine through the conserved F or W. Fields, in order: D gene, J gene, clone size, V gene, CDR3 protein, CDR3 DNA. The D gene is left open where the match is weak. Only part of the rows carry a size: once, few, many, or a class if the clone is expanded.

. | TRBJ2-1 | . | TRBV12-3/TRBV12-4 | CASSTGVAQFF | TGTGCCAGCAGCACCGGAGTCGCGCAGTTCTTC
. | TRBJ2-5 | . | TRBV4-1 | CASSSIFQGFGAETQYF | TGCGCCAGCAGCTCTATTTTCCAGGGGTTCGGAGCAGAGACCCAGTACTTC
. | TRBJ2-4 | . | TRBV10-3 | CAISVGGIAKNIQYF | TGTGCCATCAGTGTCGGAGGAATTGCCAAAAACATTCAGTACTTC
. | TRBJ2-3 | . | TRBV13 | CASSLSYSTDTQYF | TGTGCCAGCAGCTTATCGTATAGCACAGATACGCAGTATTTT
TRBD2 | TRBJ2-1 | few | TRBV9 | CASSVGTSGGVEQFF | TGTGCCAGCAGCGTAGGGACTAGCGGGGGCGTTGAGCAGTTCTTC
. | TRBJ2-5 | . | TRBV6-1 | CASSEEYNEQYF | TGTGCCAGCAGTGAGGAGTACAATGAGCAGTACTTC
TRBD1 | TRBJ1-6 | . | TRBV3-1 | CASSLQTGGNSPLHF | TGTGCCAGCAGCCTCCAGACAGGGGGTAATTCACCCCTCCACTTT
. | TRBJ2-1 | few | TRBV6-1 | CASSEAGGVPYNEQFF | TGTGCCAGCAGTGAAGCCGGAGGGGTGCCCTACAATGAGCAGTTCTTC
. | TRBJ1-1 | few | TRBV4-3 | CASSQDVSREEAFF | TGCGCCAGCAGCCAAGATGTATCCAGGGAAGAAGCTTTCTTT
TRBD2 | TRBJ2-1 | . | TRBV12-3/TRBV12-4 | CASSPKLLAGGNEQFF | TGTGCCAGCAGCCCTAAGTTACTAGCGGGGGGAAATGAGCAGTTCTTC
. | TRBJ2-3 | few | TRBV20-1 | CSAPLGTDTQYF | TGCAGTGCTCCCCTCGGGACAGATACGCAGTATTTT
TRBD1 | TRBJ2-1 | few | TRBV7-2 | CASSDGDRDYNEQFF | TGTGCCAGCAGCGATGGGGACAGGGACTACAATGAGCAGTTCTTC
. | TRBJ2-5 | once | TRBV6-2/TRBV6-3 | CAGSFTGTLRETQYF | TGTGCCGGCAGTTTCACGGGGACTTTACGAGAGACCCAGTACTTC
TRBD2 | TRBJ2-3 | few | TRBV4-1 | CASSQMGTSGGVADTQYF | TGCGCCAGCAGCCAGATGGGGACTAGCGGGGGAGTGGCAGATACGCAGTATTTT